The source of this T cell receptor (beta chain) is a study of cytomegalovirus exposure and HLA in healthy donors. This clone has only one observation. The donors were members of the validation cohort comprising over 100 subjects, separate from the approximately 710-subject first cohort. CDR1 SGHNT and CDR2 YYREEE come from the germline V gene (reference sequence). This CDR3 comprises 18 residues. Trimming at V came to 0 bases and at J to 1 base, leaving 12 bases not matched to a gene. The protocol was immunoSEQ multiplex PCR, while the TCRdb copy is restricted to in-frame clones and leaves out a portion. The sample shows 330,000 or so clones, approximately 90% of them seen only once.

J is TRBJ2-7 and V is TRBV5-4; 8 positions agree with TRBD2. This clonotype originated in a woman aged 18 to 35 in good health and CMV-seronegative. Sequenced sample: PBMCs. CDR3 sequence: CASSLAASGPTNSYEQYF. DNA for the CDR3: TGTGCCAGCAGCTTGGCAGCTAGCGGGCCAACCAATTCCTACGAGCAGTACTTC.